The 26 T cell receptor beta chains in this list originate from one sample, sequenced in a study of response to subunit inactivated influenza vaccine. TCRdb processed the RT-PCR reads anew with MiXCR; each CDR3 protein has one entry. The sample has about half a million distinct CDR3 sequences, about 25% seen once; the top ten hold over 1.5%. The sequences come from CD4+ T cells sorted from PBMCs, collected more than 4 days after vaccination. These receptors originate from a man in his fifties or sixties who received an inactivated influenza vaccine.

The V call is TRBV28, the J call TRBJ2-7; 12 nucleotides agree with TRBD1. The CDR3 totals 14 residues. The V gene's germline CDR1 is MDHEN and CDR2 SYDVKM. Losses at the gene ends were 5 bases for V and 7 bases for J; bases not matched to a gene: 6. As DNA, the CDR3 is TGTGCCAGCAGTCCGGGACAGGGGGCAAGTGAGCAGTACTTC. Protein: CASSPGQGASEQYF. The entire variable domain, with the rest obtained from reference TRBV28 and TRBJ2-7, is as follows: DVKVTQSSRYLVKRTGEKVFLECVQDMDHENMFWYRQDPGLGLRLIYFSYDVKMKEKGDIPEGYSVSREKKERFSLILESASTNQTSMYLCASSPGQGASEQYFGPGTRLTVT.

The chain couples TRBV20-1 to TRBJ2-7; D unclear. This CDR3 contains 15 residues. Germline CDR1 reads DFQATT; CDR2 reads SNEGSKA (reference sequence). Trimming removed 0 bases from V and 1 base from J, with 13 bases in between. CDR3 sequence reads: CSARDSQVPSYEQYF. CDR3 bases: TGCAGTGCTAGAGATTCGCAGGTGCCATCCTACGAGCAGTACTTC.

This clonotype showed up just once. The chain couples TRBV28 to TRBJ2-7, with D perhaps TRBD1 or TRBD2 (5 bases each). The CDR3 length is 13 residues. Germline V gives CDR1 MDHEN, CDR2 SYDVKM. CDR3 sequence: CATWGSEGYEQYF. The CDR3 DNA reads TGTGCGACATGGGGGTCCGAAGGATACGAGCAGTACTTC.

There are many counts of this clonotype. The CDR3 spells CATRSDTYSGNTIYF. The DNA of the CDR3 is TGTGCCACCAGAAGCGACACCTACTCTGGAAACACCATATATTTT. V gene TRBV7-8 combines with J gene TRBJ1-3; D unresolved. Per germline, CDR1 SGHVS and CDR2 FQNEAQ. V lost 10 bases to trimming and J lost 0 bases, with 16 bases between them. The CDR3 has 15 amino acids.

This chain uses TRBV20-1 with TRBJ2-2, with 9 bases fitting TRBD2. V lost 6 bases to trimming and J lost 8 bases; unmatched junction nucleotides: 16. The CDR3 loop spans 16 amino acids. CDR1 is DFQATT, CDR2 SNEGSKA, per germline (reference sequence). The DNA for the CDR3 is TGCAGTGCAAAATCTAGCGGGACATGGAAGTGGGGGGAGCTGTTTTTT. It encodes CSAKSSGTWKWGELFF.

The rearrangement links TRBV18 to TRBJ2-7; 8 bases map to TRBD1. V lost 4 bases and J lost 1; bases outside the gene matches: 9. Per germline, CDR1 KGHSH and CDR2 LQKENI. The CDR3 extends over 16 amino acids. CDR3 sequence: CASSLSSRGLSYEQYF. Here the CDR3 DNA reads TGTGCCAGCTCACTTTCCTCCAGGGGGCTTTCCTACGAGCAGTACTTC.

The rearrangement links TRBV7-9 to TRBJ2-1, with 7 bases lining up with TRBD1. CDR1 and CDR2 from the germline V gene are SEHNR and FQNEAQ (reference sequence). The V segment lost 10 bases and the J segment 3 bases; nucleotides outside the gene matches: 12. There are 15 residues in the CDR3. In nucleotides, the CDR3 is TGTGCCATCAGAGAAAAGGCAGGGGGCTACAATGAGCAGTTCTTC. It codes for CAIREKAGGYNEQFF.

This clonotype was counted a few times. V is TRBV5-1 and J is TRBJ1-5; D gene unclear. CDR1 SGHRS and CDR2 YFSETQ come from the germline V gene. Trimming stripped 3 bases from V and 2 bases from J, with 6 bases between. The CDR3 is 13 residues long. The CDR3 coding sequence is TGCGCCAGCAGCTCCATGGGCAATCAGCCCCAGCATTTT. This sequence encodes CASSSMGNQPQHF.

V and J are TRBV5-1 and TRBJ2-5; no definite D call. Germline assignment: CDR1 SGHRS and CDR2 YFSETQ. The ends were cut back, 0 bases at V and 4 bases at J, with 10 bases in the middle. The CDR3 is 14 residues long. CDR3 region: CASSLGGVAETQYF. Written as DNA, the CDR3 is TGCGCCAGCAGCTTGGGAGGAGTAGCAGAGACCCAGTACTTC.

The chain is built from TRBV10-3 and TRBJ2-7; D remains unclear. Germline V gene data show CDR1 as ENHRY and CDR2 as SYGVKD. The V end was cut by 6 bases, the J end by 6 bases, with 15 bases between. This CDR3 has 13 amino acids. The CDR3 DNA reads TGTGCCATCAGCCCCGGACCCACCGGCGAGCAGTACTTC. Protein product: CAISPGPTGEQYF.

This clonotype was observed a handful of times. In DNA form, the CDR3 reads TGCAGCGTGGGGGGACAGTCCCAAGAGACCCAGTACTTC. It is translated as CSVGGQSQETQYF. The chain employs TRBV29-1 and TRBJ2-5, with D tentatively TRBD1 (7 bases). Per the germline V gene, CDR1 is SQVTM and CDR2 is ANQGSEA. Trimming took off 6 bases at V and 1 base at J, with 12 bases between the two ends. The CDR3 consists of 13 residues. Full variable domain (missing parts from reference TRBV29-1 and TRBJ2-5): SAVISQKPSRDICQRGTSLTIQCQVDSQVTMMFWYRQQPGQSLTLIATANQGSEATYESGFVIDKFPISRPNLTFSTLTVSNMSPEDSSIYLCSVGGQSQETQYFGPGTRLLVL.

This rearrangement joins TRBV15 to TRBJ1-4, with TRBD1 matching 8 bases. The CDR3 runs 14 residues. Germline trimming cut 3 bases from V and 12 bases from J; bases unmatched to any gene: 9. In germline, CDR1 is LNHNV, CDR2 YYDKDF (reference sequence). The CDR3 is CATSSRGRLGELFF. CDR3 nucleotide sequence: TGTGCCACCAGCAGCAGGGGGCGATTAGGGGAACTGTTTTTT.

The chain links TRBV20-1 to TRBJ2-4, with TRBD1 matching over 7 bases. Losses at the gene ends were 2 bases for V and 1 base for J; bases not matched to a gene: 5. The CDR3 spans 15 residues. The germline V gene has CDR1 DFQATT and CDR2 SNEGSKA (reference sequence). The CDR3 DNA is TGCAGTGCTAGAACGCAGGGGGTGGCCAAAAACATTCAGTACTTC. Residues: CSARTQGVAKNIQYF.

The chain employs TRBV7-2 and TRBJ2-1; D perhaps matches TRBD2 (6 bases). Looked up from germline, CDR1 is SGHTA and CDR2 is FQGNSA. The CDR3 runs to 15 residues. V lost 3 bases and J lost 5, with 14 bases in between. The chain's CDR3 is CASSFGGGPHNEQFF. As DNA, the CDR3 is TGTGCCAGCAGCTTCGGGGGTGGGCCCCACAATGAGCAGTTCTTC.

This chain links TRBV2 with TRBJ1-4; D remains unclear. Per germline, CDR1 SNHLY and CDR2 FYNNEI. This CDR3 contains 14 residues. Trimming pared 7 bases from V and 8 bases from J, leaving 17 bases between. The chain's CDR3 is CASIMEGRGEKLFF. In DNA, the CDR3 is TGTGCCAGCATTATGGAAGGGAGAGGCGAAAAACTGTTTTTT.

This clonotype was seen a handful of times. This chain joins TRBV4-2 and TRBJ1-2; D not certain. This CDR3 contains 13 residues. V was trimmed by 4 bases and J by 3 bases, leaving 9 bases between them. Germline V gene lookup returns CDR1 LGHNA and CDR2 YNFKEQ. The CDR3: CASSRPMDYGYTF. CDR3 coding DNA: TGTGCCAGCAGCCGTCCTATGGACTATGGCTACACCTTC.

This clonotype was observed a few times. The chain carries TRBV2 and TRBJ2-3, with TRBD2 matching over 9 bases. The CDR3 is made up of 15 amino acids. Trimming took 6 bases from V and 10 from J; bases not matched to a gene: 14. The germline gives CDR1 SNHLY, CDR2 FYNNEI. The chain's CDR3 is CASRSSGMPSYPQYF. The CDR3 DNA follows: TGTGCCAGCAGGTCTAGCGGGATGCCCTCTTATCCGCAGTATTTT.

The chain is built from TRBV2 and TRBJ2-5, with 12 bases matching TRBD2. The CDR3 extends over 16 amino acids. Germline V gene sequence: CDR1 SNHLY, CDR2 FYNNEI. The V gene end was trimmed by 6 bases and the J gene end by 2 bases; junction bases not matched to a gene: 7. This CDR3 is CASRRGLAGPQETQYF. In DNA, the CDR3 is TGTGCCAGCAGGAGGGGACTAGCGGGCCCACAAGAGACCCAGTACTTC.

This chain uses TRBV12-3 or TRBV12-4 with TRBJ2-1; tentative D call: TRBD2 (5 bases). The CDR3 consists of 12 residues. V was shortened by 6 bases and J by 10 bases, with 13 bases between the two germline ends. The CDR3 bases are TGTGCCAGCAGCCGAAGGACTTCCGAGCAGTTCTTC. Translating gives CASSRRTSEQFF.

The sample holds a few counts of this clonotype. V gene TRBV9 combines with J gene TRBJ2-5; no clear D gene. This CDR3 is built from 13 residues. Trimming left V 0 bases short and J 5 bases short, with 8 bases between. The germline CDR1 and CDR2 sequences are SGDLS and YYNGEE. The DNA for the CDR3 is TGTGCCAGCAGCGTAGAGGTTGGGGAGACCCAGTACTTC. It translates to CASSVEVGETQYF.

The genes are TRBV20-1 and TRBJ2-5; TRBD2 matches 15 bases. Germline assignment: CDR1 DFQATT and CDR2 SNEGSKA (reference sequence). The CDR3 runs to 15 residues. Unmatched junction bases numbered 4, after V lost 3 bases and J lost 5 bases. The CDR3: CSARGTSGGFETQYF. The CDR3 bases are TGCAGTGCTAGGGGGACTAGCGGGGGGTTTGAGACCCAGTACTTC.

The V call is TRBV12-3 or TRBV12-4, the J call TRBJ2-1; TRBD2 matches 10 bases. V gave up 0 bases and J gave up 9 bases; unmatched junction bases: 5. The CDR3 loop spans 15 amino acids. The CDR3 DNA reads as TGTGCCAGCAGTTTAGCTAGCGGGGGGTTTCTTGAGCAGTTCTTC. As protein: CASSLASGGFLEQFF.

This clonotype showed up just a few times. The rearrangement links TRBV12-3 or TRBV12-4 to TRBJ2-3; no definite D call. This CDR3 contains 14 residues. Trimming took 7 bases from V and 2 from J, leaving 13 bases between them. CDR3 amino acids: CASTFIRTTDTQYF. In DNA, the CDR3 is TGTGCCAGCACCTTCATTCGTACCACAGATACGCAGTATTTT.

This sequence joins TRBV10-3 and TRBJ2-7; D tentatively fits TRBD1 or TRBD2 (6 bases each). The germline gives CDR1 ENHRY, CDR2 SYGVKD. The V end lost 7 bases, the J end lost 4 bases, and 20 bases lay between the germline ends. The CDR3 runs to 15 residues. The DNA for the CDR3 is TGTGCCATCACCGCAGGTCCCGGGGGCTCTTACGAGCAGTACTTC. This sequence encodes CAITAGPGGSYEQYF.

This clonotype occurred a few times. This chain links TRBV7-9 with TRBJ2-7; a possible D gene is TRBD1 (6 bases). The CDR3 has 17 residues. CDR1 SEHNR and CDR2 FQNEAQ come from the germline V gene (reference sequence). The V end was cut by 1 base, the J end by 0 bases, with 16 bases between. Here the CDR3 reads CASSLELTRGHSYEQYF. CDR3 sequence (DNA): TGTGCCAGCAGCTTAGAGTTGACCAGGGGTCACTCCTACGAGCAGTACTTC.

V and J are TRBV5-1 and TRBJ2-1, with a tentative D call TRBD1 (5 bases). Deletions cut 8 bases from V and 0 bases from J, with 24 bases between. This CDR3 region has 18 residues. In germline, CDR1 is SGHRS, CDR2 YFSETQ. The CDR3 region is CASFQRRQGPYSYNEQFF. CDR3 bases: TGCGCCAGTTTCCAACGGCGGCAGGGTCCATACTCCTACAATGAGCAGTTCTTC.